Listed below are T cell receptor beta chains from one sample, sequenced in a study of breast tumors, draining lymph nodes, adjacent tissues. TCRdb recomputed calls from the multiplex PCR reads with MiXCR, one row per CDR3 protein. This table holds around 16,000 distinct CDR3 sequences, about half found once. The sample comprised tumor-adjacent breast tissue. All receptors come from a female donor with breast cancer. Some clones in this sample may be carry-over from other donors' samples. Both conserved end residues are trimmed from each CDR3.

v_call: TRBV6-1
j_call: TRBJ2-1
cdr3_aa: ASTGQGGGNEQF

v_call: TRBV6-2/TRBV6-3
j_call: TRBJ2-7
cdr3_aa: ASSSVHPRVGSEQY

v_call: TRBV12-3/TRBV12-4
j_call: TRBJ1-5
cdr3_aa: ASSLASHQPQH

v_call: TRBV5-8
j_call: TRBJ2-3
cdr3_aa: ASSTIGARDTQY

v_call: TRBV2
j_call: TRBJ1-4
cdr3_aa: ASSAGQSGEKLF

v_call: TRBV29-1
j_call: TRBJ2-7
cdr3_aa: SVDGDSSYEQY

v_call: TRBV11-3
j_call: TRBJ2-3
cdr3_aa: ASSLASVGTDTQY

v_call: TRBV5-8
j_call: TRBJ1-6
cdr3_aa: ASSLEPRDRNSPLH

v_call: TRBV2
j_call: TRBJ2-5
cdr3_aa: ASSGTAGGTQY

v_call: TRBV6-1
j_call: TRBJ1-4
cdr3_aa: ASTGQAREKLF

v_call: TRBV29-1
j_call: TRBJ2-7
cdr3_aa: SVEKIAGVGYEQY

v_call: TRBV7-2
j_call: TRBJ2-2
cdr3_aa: ASSSRGGADAGKLF

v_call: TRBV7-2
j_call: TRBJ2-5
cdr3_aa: ASSARRGLAGREETQY

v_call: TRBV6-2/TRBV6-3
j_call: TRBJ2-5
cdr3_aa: ADSWGQAQEETQY

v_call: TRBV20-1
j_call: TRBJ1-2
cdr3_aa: SASPGQGYGYT

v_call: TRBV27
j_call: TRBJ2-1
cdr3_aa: ASTMGLAGYNEQF

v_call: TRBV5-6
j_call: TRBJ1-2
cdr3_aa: ASSLGQGEGGYT

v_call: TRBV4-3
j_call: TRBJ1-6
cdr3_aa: ASSQASSGSPLH

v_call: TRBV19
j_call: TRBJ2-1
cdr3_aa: ASSMTGLVTTMGQS

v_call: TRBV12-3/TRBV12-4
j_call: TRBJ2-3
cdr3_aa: ASSLGVDGSTDTQY

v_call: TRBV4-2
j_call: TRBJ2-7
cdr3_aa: ASSQVGQGGYEQY

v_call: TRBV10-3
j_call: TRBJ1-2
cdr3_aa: AINPDGPNYGYT

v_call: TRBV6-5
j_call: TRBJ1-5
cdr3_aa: ASWGGGQPQH

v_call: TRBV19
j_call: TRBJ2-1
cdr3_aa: ASSILGGYSYNEQF

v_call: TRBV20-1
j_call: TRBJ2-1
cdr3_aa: SARDDAALGEQF

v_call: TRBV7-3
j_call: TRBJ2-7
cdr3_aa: ASSQQGGSQYEQY

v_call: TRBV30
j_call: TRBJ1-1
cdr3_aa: AWSVRTTEAF